This T cell receptor (beta chain) was sequenced in a study of T cell changes during pregnancy in multiple sclerosis. V lost 5 bases, J lost 5 bases, and 12 bases lay in between. This CDR3 has 13 amino acids. The V gene's germline CDR1 is MDHEN and CDR2 SYDVKM. Method: immunoSEQ multiplex PCR; TCRdb's copy keeps in-frame clones and lacks some. The sample yields tens of thousands of clones, more than 90% seen once. This chain connects TRBV28 to TRBJ1-2; D unclear. The origin of this receptor is a female donor in good health, enrolled as a control in a pregnancy study. The sequences come from peripheral blood, collected in the second trimester of pregnancy. The CDR3 loop is CASSTRREYGYTF. The CDR3 DNA is TGTGCCAGCAGTACACGACGGGAGTATGGCTACACCTTC.